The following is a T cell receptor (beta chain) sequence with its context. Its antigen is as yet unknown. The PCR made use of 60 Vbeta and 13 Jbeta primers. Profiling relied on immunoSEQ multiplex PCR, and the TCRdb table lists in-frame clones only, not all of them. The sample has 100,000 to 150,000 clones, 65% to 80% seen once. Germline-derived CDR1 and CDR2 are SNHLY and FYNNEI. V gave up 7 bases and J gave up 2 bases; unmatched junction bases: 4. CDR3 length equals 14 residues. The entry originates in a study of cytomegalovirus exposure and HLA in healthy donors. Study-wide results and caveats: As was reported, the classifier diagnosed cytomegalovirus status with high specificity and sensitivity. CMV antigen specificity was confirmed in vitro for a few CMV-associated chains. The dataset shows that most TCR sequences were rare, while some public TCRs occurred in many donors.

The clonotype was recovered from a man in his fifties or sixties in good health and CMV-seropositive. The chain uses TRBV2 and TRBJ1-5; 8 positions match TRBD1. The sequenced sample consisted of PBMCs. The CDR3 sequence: CASTAQGGNQPQHF. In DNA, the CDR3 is TGTGCCAGCACCGCACAGGGGGGCAATCAGCCCCAGCATTTT.